This TCR beta chain stems from a study of beta chain features in type 1 diabetes. Overall study findings and caveats: Within each of all four CD4+ subsets, Type 1 diabetes patients had TCRB CDR3s that were moderately but significantly shorter.

Details on this clone: The antigen is not known.

CDR3 size: 17 residues. Per germline, CDR1 KGHSH and CDR2 LQKENI. J was trimmed by 1 base and V by 0 bases; bases with no gene match: 2. Since all of the isolated RNA was reverse transcribed, expressed TCRB transcripts were what got sequenced. TCRdb keeps only in-frame clones here, not all; method: immunoSEQ multiplex PCR. The sample contains under 900,000 clones, roughly 15% of which appear only once. This sequence originates from a woman between 18 and 29 years old in good health. This chain connects TRBV18 to TRBJ2-2; 10 nucleotides line up with TRBD2. The specimen was naive CD4+ T cells from blood. The CDR3 coding sequence is TGTGCCAGCTCACCACCAGCGGGAGGGTTGAACACCGGGGAGCTGTTTTTT. It specifies CASSPPAGGLNTGELFF.